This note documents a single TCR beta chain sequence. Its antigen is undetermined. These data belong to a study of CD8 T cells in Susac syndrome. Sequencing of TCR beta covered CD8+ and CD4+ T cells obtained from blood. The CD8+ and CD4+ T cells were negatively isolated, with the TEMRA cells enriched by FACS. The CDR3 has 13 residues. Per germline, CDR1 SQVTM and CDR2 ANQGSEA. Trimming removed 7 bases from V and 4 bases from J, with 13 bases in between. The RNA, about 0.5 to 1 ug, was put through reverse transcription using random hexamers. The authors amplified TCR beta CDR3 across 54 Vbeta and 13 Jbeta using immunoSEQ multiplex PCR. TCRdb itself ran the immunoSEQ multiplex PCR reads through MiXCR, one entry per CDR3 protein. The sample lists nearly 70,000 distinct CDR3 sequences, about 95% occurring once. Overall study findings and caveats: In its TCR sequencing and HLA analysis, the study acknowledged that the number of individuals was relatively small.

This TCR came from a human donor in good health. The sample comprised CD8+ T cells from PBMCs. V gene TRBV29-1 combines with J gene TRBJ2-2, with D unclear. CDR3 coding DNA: TGCAGCGCCGGGCCAGCAAGCACCGGGGAGCTGTTTTTT. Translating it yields CSAGPASTGELFF.